The text below deals with one TCR beta chain. Antigen: not known. Nominal health characterized the donors when sampled, though unrecorded immune exposures were likely. This sample is drawn from a study of cytomegalovirus exposure and HLA in healthy donors. Study at large: There were roughly 120 million unique TCR beta sequences, drawn from roughly 200 million T cells, in an earlier analysis.

Researchers ran the PCR with 60 Vbeta and 13 Jbeta primers. In the study's own analysis: Roughly 80 million unique TCR beta chains, roughly 11 million shared, were counted in a later analysis. The repertoire was sequenced with immunoSEQ multiplex PCR; TCRdb's copy has only in-frame clones and lacks some. The V and J calls and the clone size are those of that table, but D and trimming were determined from the DNA. The repertoire holds 210,000 or so clones, around 80% seen once, with about 0.45% in the top ten. Findings and limits, study-wide: TCR beta chains numbering some 160 were designated cytomegalovirus-associated.

Germline V gene lookup returns CDR1 GTSNPN and CDR2 SVGIG (reference sequence). V was pared by 5 bases and J by 8 bases, with 12 bases between. This CDR3 has 12 residues. The sample taken for sequencing was PBMCs. V is TRBV30 and J is TRBJ1-4; D perhaps matches TRBD1 (5 bases). The TCR sequence derives from a boy between 10 and 17 years old in good health and CMV-seronegative. The CDR3 DNA reads TGTGCCTGGGGGCAGGGTCGGGAAAAACTGTTTTTT. Translation: CAWGQGREKLFF.